This T cell receptor (beta chain) was found in a study of spatial heterogeneity in lung cancer. Findings of the study overall: The study found that expanded intratumoral alpha and beta TCR counts tracked tumor mutation counts.

With respect to this clonotype: The antigen is unknown. This beta chain is a stray sequence in a library constructed for alpha chains; its clone size is not meaningful.

Stated time point: sample taken at primary tumor resection. TCRdb re-derived calls from the 5' RACE reads in MiXCR, one entry per CDR3 protein. This table has 5,500 to 8,500 distinct CDR3 sequences, around 13% appearing once. CDR3 size: 14 residues. CDR1 and CDR2 from the germline V gene are DFQATT and SNEGSKA (reference sequence). V lost 1 base and J 4 bases, leaving 13 bases between the germline ends. This chain connects TRBV20-1 to TRBJ1-2; D is ambiguous. The source is a male donor with early-stage non-small cell lung cancer. The source was lung tumor tissue, collected at surgery. CDR3 nucleotides: TGCAGTGCTAGAGTCAGCTCGGGGAGCTATGGCTACACCTTC. Amino acid sequence: CSARVSSGSYGYTF.